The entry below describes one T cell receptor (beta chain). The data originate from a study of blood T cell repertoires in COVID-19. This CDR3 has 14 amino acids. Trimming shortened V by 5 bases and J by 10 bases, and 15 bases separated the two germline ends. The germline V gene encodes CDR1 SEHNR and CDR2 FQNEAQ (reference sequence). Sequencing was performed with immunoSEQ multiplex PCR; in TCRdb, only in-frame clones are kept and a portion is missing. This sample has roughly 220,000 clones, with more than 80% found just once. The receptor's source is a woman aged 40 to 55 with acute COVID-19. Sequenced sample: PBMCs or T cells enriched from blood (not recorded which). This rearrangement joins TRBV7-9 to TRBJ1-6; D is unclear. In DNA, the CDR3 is TGTGCCAGCAGCCCCCCCCAGGTGAAATCACCCCTCCACTTT. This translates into CASSPPQVKSPLHF.